This T cell receptor (beta chain) appears in the sequencing data of a study of T cells in Graves' hyperthyroidism and ophthalmopathy. At the level of the study: Peripheral blood was obtained at initial diagnosis, preceding any treatment.

This clonotype has ten or more counts. It was RNA transcripts that yielded the amplified TCR beta CDR3 regions. With the HTBI primer set, the TCR CDR3 went through a first round of RT-PCR. Each CDR3 protein is one row after TCRdb ran MiXCR on the multiplex PCR reads. This table has more than 500,000 distinct CDR3 sequences, roughly 15% appearing once. This CDR3 contains 17 residues. Trimming removed 0 bases at V and 3 bases at J, with 14 bases between. Germline V lookup: CDR1 SGHDN, CDR2 FVKESK. The sequence was obtained from a woman in her thirties or forties with Graves' ophthalmopathy. The chain is built from TRBV14 and TRBJ2-2; no clear D. Sequences were obtained from blood. In DNA form, the CDR3 reads TGTGCCAGCAGCCAAGATTCTCTCCGGGCGTACACCGGGGAGCTGTTTTTT. This gives the protein CASSQDSLRAYTGELFF.